This TCR beta chain is drawn from a study of T cells in Graves' hyperthyroidism and ophthalmopathy. This clonotype came up many times. RNA transcripts provided the source from which TCR beta CDR3 regions were amplified. The HTBI primer set was used in a first-round RT-PCR of the TCR CDR3. TCRdb re-called the multiplex PCR reads through MiXCR, storing one row per CDR3 protein. The sample consists of fewer than 650,000 distinct CDR3 sequences, 11% to 15% of them appearing once. Trimming cost V 1 base and J 2 bases; bases outside gene matches: 3. There are 15 residues in the CDR3. Germline loops: CDR1 DFQATT, CDR2 SNEGSKA (reference sequence).

The source is a woman aged 35 to 49 with Graves' hyperthyroidism. This chain uses TRBV20-1 with TRBJ2-5, with 11 bases matching TRBD2. The sequencing sample was made of blood. This CDR3 is CSARGLAGGQETQYF. The DNA for the CDR3 is TGCAGTGCTAGAGGTCTAGCGGGGGGTCAAGAGACCCAGTACTTC.